These 24 T cell receptor beta chains were all obtained from the same sample, sequenced in a study of T cell responses to AZD1222 COVID-19 vaccine. Using immunoSEQ multiplex PCR, the repertoire was profiled, and TCRdb retains in-frame clones only, with some absent. The sample lists fewer than 110,000 clones, around 92% seen once, with roughly 9% in the top ten. Sequences were derived from peripheral blood, sampled 28 days after the second AZD1222 dose. Receptors were obtained from an adult who received the AZD1222 COVID-19 vaccine.

The rearrangement uses TRBV4-3 and TRBJ2-1; 8 bases agree with TRBD2. V lost 4 bases, J lost 9 bases, and 11 bases stayed unmatched. Looked up from germline, CDR1 is LGHNA and CDR2 is YSLEER. The CDR3 is made up of 15 amino acids. CDR3 bases: TGCGCCAGCAGCCTAACAACCGGGACTAGGACTGAGCAGTTCTTC. Its protein product is CASSLTTGTRTEQFF.

The CDR3 protein is CASSFSWSRGSYEQYF. As DNA, the CDR3 is TGTGCCAGCAGTTTTTCCTGGTCCCGGGGCTCCTACGAGCAGTACTTC. This chain connects TRBV27 to TRBJ2-7; the D gene is possibly TRBD2 (5 bases). V was pared by 3 bases and J by 0 bases, with 15 bases between. This CDR3 contains 16 residues. From germline, CDR1 is MNHEY and CDR2 SMNVEV (reference sequence).

The V call is TRBV6-5, the J call TRBJ2-7; 8 bases are shared with TRBD2. Trimming removed 6 bases from V and 6 bases from J; junction bases left unmatched: 10. The CDR3 length is 14 residues. Per the germline V gene, CDR1 is MNHEY and CDR2 is SVGAGI. CDR3 residues: CASRPRTSTSEQYF. The CDR3 nucleotides read TGTGCCAGCAGACCGAGGACTAGCACAAGCGAGCAGTACTTC.

The chain joins TRBV5-1 to TRBJ2-7, with 15 positions matching TRBD2. Trimming removed 4 bases from V and 5 bases from J; junction bases left unmatched: 7. This CDR3 is 16 amino acids long. The germline V gene has CDR1 SGHRS and CDR2 YFSETQ. The CDR3 DNA is TGCGCCAGCAGCCCGGGACTAGCGGGGGGCGACCACGAGCAGTACTTC. This codes for CASSPGLAGGDHEQYF.

This clone showed up just a few times. This chain uses TRBV7-8 with TRBJ2-3; possibly TRBD2 for D (5 bases). V was clipped by 5 bases and J by 5 bases, with 11 bases between them. This CDR3 has 13 residues. CDR1 and CDR2 from the germline V gene are SGHVS and FQNEAQ. As DNA, the CDR3 is TGTGCCAGCAGCACCCGGACTGGAGATACGCAGTATTTT. Translation gives CASSTRTGDTQYF.

The chain links TRBV3-1 (or the pseudogene TRBV3-2) to TRBJ2-3, with 7 bases fitting TRBD2. Germline values: CDR1 LGHDT, CDR2 YNNKEL (reference sequence). CDR3 size: 17 residues. V dropped 1 base and J dropped 1; count of bases not matched to a gene: 8. As DNA, the CDR3 is TGTGCCAGCAGCCAAGGAAGGCTAGCGGTGGGCACAGATACGCAGTATTTT. This codes for CASSQGRLAVGTDTQYF.

The chain joins TRBV1 to TRBJ2-7; whether TRBD2, the table's D call, matches the DNA was not checked. TRBV1 is described as a pseudogene. The CDR3 is 15 residues long. The CDR3 sequence: CTSSQHCSGWYEQYF. The CDR3 region has the DNA TGCACCAGCAGCCAACACTGTAGCGGTTGGTACGAGCAGTACTTC.

This clone is medium-sized (0.01 to 0.1%) in the sample. The rearrangement joins TRBV4-2 to TRBJ2-7; D perhaps matches TRBD2 (6 bases). This CDR3 has 15 amino acids. Germline V gene sequence: CDR1 LGHNA, CDR2 YNFKEQ. V lost 5 bases and J 4 bases, leaving 18 bases between the germline ends. CDR3 sequence reads: CASSSGDSPSYEQYF. The CDR3 nucleotides are TGTGCCAGCAGCTCCGGGGACTCCCCGTCTTACGAGCAGTACTTC.

This clone was observed a handful of times. The chain uses TRBV15 and TRBJ1-6; 9 bases are a match to TRBD1. CDR1 is LNHNV and CDR2 is YYDKDF in the germline V gene (reference sequence). The CDR3 is 16 amino acids. Trimming cost V 3 bases and J 9 bases; bases outside gene matches: 9. CDR3 in amino acids: CATSSNPGQGFSPLHF. In DNA, the CDR3 is TGTGCCACCAGCAGCAACCCGGGACAGGGTTTTTCACCCCTCCACTTT.

The chain combines TRBV20-1 with TRBJ1-6; the match to TRBD1 covers 8 bases. Germline V lookup: CDR1 DFQATT, CDR2 SNEGSKA (reference sequence). The CDR3 covers 15 residues. Unmatched junction bases numbered 12, after V lost 3 bases and J lost 11 bases. CDR3 nucleotide sequence: TGCAGTGCTAGTGCCGGGCGGACAGGGTTGACACCCCTCCACTTT. Amino acid sequence: CSASAGRTGLTPLHF.

The chain joins TRBV5-6 to TRBJ1-1; 9 nucleotides agree with TRBD1. The germline CDR1 and CDR2 sequences are SGHDT and YYEEEE. V lost 2 bases and J lost 4; bases outside the gene matches: 6. CDR3 length: 15 amino acids. CDR3 nucleotides: TGTGCCAGCAGCTTAATTGACAGGGGGACCACTGAAGCTTTCTTT. Translation: CASSLIDRGTTEAFF.

This clone occurred once. This chain connects TRBV19 to TRBJ2-1; D perhaps matches TRBD1 (5 bases). This CDR3 comprises 15 residues. Trimming cost V 4 bases and J 0 bases, with 10 bases left between them. CDR1 and CDR2 from the germline V gene are LNHDA and SQIVND (reference sequence). Here the CDR3 DNA reads TGTGCCAGTAGTACGGACACCAGCTCCTACAATGAGCAGTTCTTC. It translates to CASSTDTSSYNEQFF. The variable domain in full, with the rest retrieved from reference TRBV19 and TRBJ2-1, is DGGITQSPKYLFRKEGQNVTLSCEQNLNHDAMYWYRQDPGQGLRLIYYSQIVNDFQKGDIAEGYSVSREKKESFPLTVTSAQKNPTAFYLCASSTDTSSYNEQFFGPGTRLTVL.

This clone was seen a few times. The chain links TRBV28 to TRBJ1-4; 10 nucleotides agree with TRBD1. J was trimmed by 8 bases and V by 4 bases; bases with no gene match: 10. CDR3 length: 16 amino acids. CDR1 is MDHEN, CDR2 SYDVKM, per germline. The CDR3 DNA reads TGTGCCAGCAGTTCCCCCTTGACAGGGGGCAGGGAAAAACTGTTTTTT. This sequence encodes CASSSPLTGGREKLFF.

In the case of this clone: Mismatch with germline at one junction end may stem from a read error. The chain employs TRBV30 and TRBJ2-3; maybe TRBD2 (5 bases). Germline V gene lookup returns CDR1 GTSNPN and CDR2 SVGIG (reference sequence). This CDR3 has 13 amino acids. The CDR3 protein is CAWKVASTDTQYF. The CDR3 bases are TGTGCTTGGAAAGTAGCGAGCACAGATACGCAGTATTTT.

The chain employs TRBV7-2 and TRBJ2-7; 12 bases align to TRBD2. The V gene's germline CDR1 is SGHTA and CDR2 FQGNSA. With 0 bases clipped from V and 0 bases from J, the junction kept 6 bases outside the gene matches. This CDR3 spans 18 amino acids. DNA of the CDR3: TGTGCCAGCAGCTTAGCGGGGACTAGCGGGTGGAGCTCCTACGAGCAGTACTTC. This codes for CASSLAGTSGWSSYEQYF.

The chain uses TRBV6-2 or TRBV6-3 and TRBJ1-5; 7 bases align to TRBD1. With V trimmed by 6 bases and J by 3 bases, 14 bases remained unmatched. Germline CDR1 reads MNHEY; CDR2 reads SVGEGT. This CDR3 has 17 amino acids. The CDR3 DNA is TGTGCCAGCAGCCGACGCGGACAGGACTATGACAATCAGCCCCAGCATTTT. Translated, it gives CASSRRGQDYDNQPQHF.

V is TRBV5-6 and J is TRBJ1-5, with D uncertain. Trimming removed 2 bases from V and 6 bases from J, with 9 bases in between. The CDR3 is 13 residues long. Germline V gene sequence: CDR1 SGHDT, CDR2 YYEEEE. CDR3 coding DNA: TGTGCCAGCAGCTTACGCCCGAGTCAGCCCCAGCATTTT. It encodes CASSLRPSQPQHF.

The CDR3 sequence is CASSQLGTQYF. The DNA for the CDR3 is TGTGCCAGCAGCCAATTAGGGACCCAGTACTTC. The chain combines TRBV14 with TRBJ2-5, with D unresolved. Germline CDR1 reads SGHDN; CDR2 reads FVKESK. The CDR3 is 11 residues long. Trimming cost V 2 bases and J 7 bases, with 5 bases left between them.

In its sample, this clone was seen once. The rearrangement joins TRBV10-2 to TRBJ1-2; the match to TRBD1 covers 8 bases. CDR1 and CDR2 (germline): WSHSY, SAAADI. CDR3 length: 15 residues. V was clipped by 6 bases and J by 0 bases; unmatched bases: 6. The CDR3 region has the DNA TGCGCCAGCAGGGGACAGGTTATAGCTAACTATGGCTACACCTTC. Its protein product is CASRGQVIANYGYTF.

The chain recombines TRBV4-3 with TRBJ2-1; 8 bases fit TRBD2. J lost 5 bases, V lost 0 bases, and 18 bases had no gene match. The CDR3 consists of 20 residues. Germline CDR1 and CDR2: LGHNA and YSLEER. The CDR3 loop is CASSQDYATSDRFFNNEQFF. CDR3 sequence (DNA): TGCGCCAGCAGCCAAGATTACGCGACTAGCGACCGATTCTTCAACAATGAGCAGTTCTTC.

The chain combines TRBV5-1 with TRBJ2-1, with TRBD2 identical over 9 bases. CDR1 is SGHRS and CDR2 is YFSETQ in the germline V gene. V shed 4 bases and J 5 bases; nucleotides not matched to a gene: 7. CDR3 length equals 15 residues. The CDR3 is CASSPGLAVHNEQFF. The CDR3 bases are TGCGCCAGCAGCCCGGGACTAGCCGTACACAATGAGCAGTTCTTC. Based on the CDR3 plus reference TRBV5-1 and TRBJ2-1, the full variable domain is KAGVTQTPRYLIKTRGQQVTLSCSPISGHRSVSWYQQTPGQGLQFLFEYFSETQRNKGNFPGRFSGRQFSNSRSEMNVSTLELGDSALYLCASSPGLAVHNEQFFGPGTRLTVL.

This clone was seen just once. This rearrangement joins TRBV11-2 to TRBJ2-2; unclear D gene. Between the trimmed V and J ends, which lost 5 bases and 7 bases, there was a span of 8 bases. Germline CDR1 reads SGHAT; CDR2 reads FQNNGV. The length of the CDR3 is 12 residues. CDR3 region: CASSPDGGELFF. CDR3 in DNA: TGTGCCAGCAGCCCGGATGGCGGGGAGCTGTTTTTT.

The chain combines TRBV7-9 with TRBJ2-2; D ambiguous. Trimming removed 1 base from V and 5 bases from J, with 5 bases in between. Germline V lookup: CDR1 SEHNR, CDR2 FQNEAQ (reference sequence). The CDR3 spans 13 residues. In nucleotides, the CDR3 is TGTGCCAGCAGCTTAGACTTTACCGGGGAGCTGTTTTTT. Translation gives CASSLDFTGELFF.

This chain links TRBV28 with TRBJ2-7, with 7 bases that match TRBD1. Germline CDR1 reads MDHEN; CDR2 reads SYDVKM. V lost 7 bases and J lost 7; bases outside the gene matches: 13. The CDR3 extends over 14 amino acids. The CDR3 DNA reads as TGTGCCAGCAAGTTGATGACAGGGTCTGGGGAGCAGTACTTC. As protein: CASKLMTGSGEQYF.